The 2 T cell receptor beta chains below come from one sample, sequenced in a study of blood T cell repertoires in COVID-19. Clones were sequenced by immunoSEQ multiplex PCR, and TCRdb holds only the in-frame ones, with some missing. The table lists 410,000 or so clones, over 75% of them singletons, with around 1.5% in the top ten. Sample: peripheral blood. Receptors originate from a woman in her thirties or forties with COVID-19, enrolled during active disease.

This chain joins TRBV5-6 and TRBJ1-2, with D possibly TRBD1 on 5 matching bases. Germline CDR1 SGHDT, CDR2 YYEEEE. The CDR3 covers 14 residues. Between the trimmed V and J ends, which lost 0 bases and 6 bases, there was a span of 12 bases. The CDR3 nucleotides are TGTGCCAGCAGCTTGGAGTTCGGGGGTGATGGCTACACCTTC. This codes for CASSLEFGGDGYTF.

The V and J genes are TRBV2 and TRBJ1-1, with unresolved D. The length of the CDR3 is 12 residues. CDR1 SNHLY and CDR2 FYNNEI come from the germline V gene. Between the trimmed V and J ends, which lost 7 bases and 8 bases, there was a span of 14 bases. CDR3 sequence (DNA): TGTGCCAGCAACTTGGGCCCCGCGGAAGCTTTCTTT. Protein product: CASNLGPAEAFF.